These T cell receptor beta chains were read from a single sample in a study of T cell repertoires in cytomegalovirus infection. TCRdb re-called the reads with MiXCR, one entry per CDR3 protein. The sample records about 200,000 distinct CDR3 sequences, about a tenth being singletons. Sequenced sample: PBMCs. These receptors came from a human donor in good health (CMV status not recorded). Some clones in this sample may be carry-over from other donors' samples. CDR3s include the opening cysteine and the closing phenylalanine or tryptophan. Each record gives: D gene, J gene, V gene, clone size, CDR3 protein, CDR3 DNA. The D gene is left open where the match is weak. A row's size may be missing; if present it is once, few, many or a size class.

d_gene: TRBD1; j_gene: TRBJ1-1; v_gene: TRBV5-1; abundance: NA; CDR3aa: CASTWDRGNTEAFF; CDR3nt: TGCGCCAGCACCTGGGACAGGGGGAACACTGAAGCTTTCTTT
d_gene: NA; j_gene: TRBJ2-1; v_gene: TRBV24-1; abundance: few; CDR3aa: CATSDLRDYDNEQFF; CDR3nt: TGTGCCACCAGTGATTTGAGAGACTACGACAATGAGCAGTTCTTC
d_gene: TRBD2; j_gene: TRBJ2-5; v_gene: TRBV7-8; abundance: many; CDR3aa: CATTLAGGLEETQYF; CDR3nt: TGTGCTACGACCCTAGCGGGAGGGCTAGAAGAGACCCAGTACTTC
d_gene: TRBD1; j_gene: TRBJ1-5; v_gene: TRBV28; abundance: NA; CDR3aa: CASSSAGLRQGSNQPQHF; CDR3nt: TGTGCCAGCAGTTCCGCCGGACTCAGACAGGGTAGCAATCAGCCCCAGCATTTT
d_gene: NA; j_gene: TRBJ2-1; v_gene: TRBV12-3/TRBV12-4; abundance: many; CDR3aa: CASSLGTNEQFF; CDR3nt: TGTGCCAGCAGTTTAGGGACCAATGAGCAGTTCTTC
d_gene: TRBD1; j_gene: TRBJ2-1; v_gene: TRBV7-2; abundance: many; CDR3aa: CASSRDRLWDEQFF; CDR3nt: TGTGCCAGCAGTAGGGACAGGCTTTGGGATGAGCAGTTCTTC
d_gene: TRBD1; j_gene: TRBJ2-1; v_gene: TRBV5-1; abundance: NA; CDR3aa: CASRPTGDPYNEQFF; CDR3nt: TGCGCCAGCAGACCTACAGGGGACCCCTACAATGAGCAGTTCTTC
d_gene: NA; j_gene: TRBJ2-2; v_gene: TRBV2; abundance: few; CDR3aa: CASSEGGGANTGELFF; CDR3nt: TGTGCCAGCAGTGAAGGGGGGGGCGCGAACACCGGGGAGCTGTTTTTT
d_gene: TRBD2; j_gene: TRBJ2-1; v_gene: TRBV4-3; abundance: many; CDR3aa: CASSQHLGSSGGAHEQFF; CDR3nt: TGCGCCAGCAGCCAACACCTTGGGAGTAGCGGGGGGGCCCATGAGCAGTTCTTC
d_gene: NA; j_gene: TRBJ1-5; v_gene: TRBV11-2; abundance: few; CDR3aa: CASSVLWGEGNQPQHF; CDR3nt: TGTGCCAGCAGCGTTCTTTGGGGGGAGGGCAATCAGCCCCAGCATTTT
d_gene: NA; j_gene: TRBJ1-1; v_gene: TRBV5-6; abundance: NA; CDR3aa: CASSPSGETAEAFF; CDR3nt: TGTGCCAGCAGCCCGAGCGGGGAGACGGCTGAAGCTTTCTTT
d_gene: NA; j_gene: TRBJ2-2; v_gene: TRBV28; abundance: many; CDR3aa: CASSFGRGITGELFF; CDR3nt: TGTGCCAGCAGTTTTGGCCGCGGGATCACCGGGGAGCTGTTTTTT
d_gene: NA; j_gene: TRBJ1-2; v_gene: TRBV5-4; abundance: NA; CDR3aa: CASSLGQSQIGYTF; CDR3nt: TGTGCCAGCAGCTTGGGCCAGTCCCAAATTGGCTACACCTTC
d_gene: NA; j_gene: TRBJ1-5; v_gene: TRBV28; abundance: NA; CDR3aa: CASSKGRGSNQPQHF; CDR3nt: TGTGCCAGCAGTAAAGGGAGGGGGAGCAATCAGCCCCAGCATTTT
d_gene: NA; j_gene: TRBJ1-5; v_gene: TRBV4-3; abundance: few; CDR3aa: CASSQDLDFSNQPQHF; CDR3nt: TGCGCCAGCAGCCAAGATCTAGATTTTAGCAATCAGCCCCAGCATTTT
d_gene: TRBD2; j_gene: TRBJ2-3; v_gene: TRBV7-9; abundance: NA; CDR3aa: CASSPGTSGHLDTQYF; CDR3nt: TGTGCCAGCAGCCCGGGGACTAGCGGTCATCTTGATACGCAGTATTTT
d_gene: TRBD2; j_gene: TRBJ2-3; v_gene: TRBV11-2; abundance: many; CDR3aa: CASSPPRGVPDTQYF; CDR3nt: TGTGCCAGCAGCCCGCCTCGGGGGGTCCCAGATACGCAGTATTTT
d_gene: NA; j_gene: TRBJ2-1; v_gene: TRBV7-2; abundance: many; CDR3aa: CASSPWSGPPYNEQFF; CDR3nt: TGTGCCAGCAGCCCATGGAGCGGTCCCCCGTACAATGAGCAGTTCTTC
d_gene: TRBD2; j_gene: TRBJ2-7; v_gene: TRBV7-8; abundance: few; CDR3aa: CASSLGGRASREQYF; CDR3nt: TGTGCCAGCAGCTTAGGCGGGAGGGCCTCCCGCGAGCAGTACTTC
d_gene: TRBD1; j_gene: TRBJ1-1; v_gene: TRBV20-1; abundance: NA; CDR3aa: CSARGDSLNEAFF; CDR3nt: TGCAGTGCTAGAGGGGACAGTCTTAATGAAGCTTTCTTT
d_gene: TRBD2; j_gene: TRBJ2-5; v_gene: TRBV5-1; abundance: NA; CDR3aa: CASSLAPAGGQETQYF; CDR3nt: TGCGCCAGCAGCTTGGCTCCAGCGGGGGGGCAAGAGACCCAGTACTTC
d_gene: NA; j_gene: TRBJ2-1; v_gene: TRBV20-1; abundance: few; CDR3aa: CSAMGQGRNEQFF; CDR3nt: TGCAGTGCTATGGGGCAGGGGAGGAATGAGCAGTTCTTC
d_gene: NA; j_gene: TRBJ2-2; v_gene: TRBV29-1; abundance: NA; CDR3aa: CSVAGARELFF; CDR3nt: TGCAGCGTTGCAGGGGCCCGGGAGCTGTTTTTT
d_gene: TRBD2; j_gene: TRBJ2-4; v_gene: TRBV7-2; abundance: many; CDR3aa: CASSYRTSGENIQYF; CDR3nt: TGTGCCAGCAGCTACCGGACTAGCGGGGAAAACATTCAGTACTTC
d_gene: NA; j_gene: TRBJ1-1; v_gene: TRBV28; abundance: few; CDR3aa: CASNFRGVRTEAFF; CDR3nt: TGTGCCAGCAACTTTCGTGGGGTGCGCACTGAAGCTTTCTTT
d_gene: NA; j_gene: TRBJ2-2; v_gene: TRBV9; abundance: few; CDR3aa: CASSGRPGTLRELFF; CDR3nt: TGTGCCAGCAGCGGAAGACCCGGGACATTAAGGGAGCTGTTTTTT
d_gene: NA; j_gene: TRBJ2-5; v_gene: TRBV7-6; abundance: few; CDR3aa: CASSGIQGQETQYF; CDR3nt: TGTGCCAGCAGCGGAATACAGGGCCAAGAGACCCAGTACTTC
d_gene: NA; j_gene: TRBJ2-1; v_gene: TRBV15; abundance: many; CDR3aa: CATSRDFNPPGNEQFF; CDR3nt: TGTGCCACCAGCAGAGATTTTAACCCTCCGGGGAATGAGCAGTTCTTC
d_gene: TRBD1; j_gene: TRBJ2-3; v_gene: TRBV29-1; abundance: many; CDR3aa: CSVGTGGGTDTQYF; CDR3nt: TGCAGCGTTGGGACAGGGGGCGGTACAGATACGCAGTATTTT
d_gene: NA; j_gene: TRBJ2-5; v_gene: TRBV11-2; abundance: many; CDR3aa: CASSLAIAQETQYF; CDR3nt: TGTGCCAGCAGCTTAGCGATAGCACAAGAGACCCAGTACTTC
d_gene: NA; j_gene: TRBJ2-1; v_gene: TRBV11-2; abundance: many; CDR3aa: CASSLRGSYSYNEQFF; CDR3nt: TGTGCCAGCAGCTTACGGGGCAGCTACTCCTACAATGAGCAGTTCTTC
d_gene: TRBD1; j_gene: TRBJ2-7; v_gene: TRBV28; abundance: many; CDR3aa: CASSWGGTGIYEQYF; CDR3nt: TGTGCCAGCAGTTGGGGGGGGACAGGGATTTACGAGCAGTACTTC
d_gene: NA; j_gene: TRBJ2-5; v_gene: TRBV7-2; abundance: many; CDR3aa: CASSLVDRSQETQYF; CDR3nt: TGTGCCAGCAGCTTAGTCGATCGGTCCCAAGAGACCCAGTACTTC
d_gene: TRBD1; j_gene: TRBJ1-1; v_gene: TRBV6-6; abundance: many; CDR3aa: CASSWDRGTEAFF; CDR3nt: TGTGCCAGCAGTTGGGACAGAGGAACTGAAGCTTTCTTT
d_gene: TRBD1; j_gene: TRBJ1-2; v_gene: TRBV12-3/TRBV12-4; abundance: many; CDR3aa: CASSAQGAGGYTF; CDR3nt: TGTGCCAGCAGTGCTCAGGGGGCAGGGGGCTACACCTTC
d_gene: NA; j_gene: TRBJ2-7; v_gene: TRBV18; abundance: NA; CDR3aa: CASSPSRVFDEQYF; CDR3nt: TGTGCCAGCTCACCCAGCAGGGTTTTCGACGAGCAGTACTTC
d_gene: TRBD1; j_gene: TRBJ1-2; v_gene: TRBV6-1; abundance: NA; CDR3aa: CASSLRTGNVGYTF; CDR3nt: TGTGCCAGCAGCCTTAGGACAGGGAATGTTGGCTACACCTTC
d_gene: NA; j_gene: TRBJ2-2; v_gene: TRBV4-3; abundance: few; CDR3aa: CASSRGRLATGELFF; CDR3nt: TGCGCCAGCAGTCGAGGAAGGTTGGCCACCGGGGAGCTGTTTTTT
d_gene: NA; j_gene: TRBJ2-3; v_gene: TRBV6-1; abundance: many; CDR3aa: CASSEGFDNTDTQYF; CDR3nt: TGTGCCAGCAGTGAAGGTTTCGACAACACAGATACGCAGTATTTT
d_gene: NA; j_gene: TRBJ2-7; v_gene: TRBV2; abundance: few; CDR3aa: CASLQRQPVYEQYF; CDR3nt: TGTGCCAGCTTACAACGACAGCCCGTTTACGAGCAGTACTTC
d_gene: NA; j_gene: TRBJ2-1; v_gene: TRBV7-9; abundance: many; CDR3aa: CASSLGVRVSSYNEQFF; CDR3nt: TGTGCCAGCAGCTTAGGGGTCCGGGTCAGCTCCTACAATGAGCAGTTCTTC
d_gene: NA; j_gene: TRBJ1-4; v_gene: TRBV29-1; abundance: few; CDR3aa: CSVAGQNEKLFF; CDR3nt: TGCAGCGTTGCAGGACAGAATGAAAAACTGTTTTTT
d_gene: NA; j_gene: TRBJ1-1; v_gene: TRBV7-8; abundance: few; CDR3aa: CASSHYLTHVGETEAFF; CDR3nt: TGTGCCAGCAGCCACTATCTGACCCACGTTGGAGAGACTGAAGCTTTCTTT
d_gene: NA; j_gene: TRBJ1-3; v_gene: TRBV2; abundance: many; CDR3aa: CASSEGTPGNTIYF; CDR3nt: TGTGCCAGCAGTGAGGGCACTCCTGGAAACACCATATATTTT
d_gene: NA; j_gene: TRBJ1-2; v_gene: TRBV5-1; abundance: NA; CDR3aa: CASTAGTGGHGYGYTF; CDR3nt: TGCGCCAGCACTGCCGGGACGGGGGGGCATGGCTATGGCTACACCTTC
d_gene: TRBD1; j_gene: TRBJ1-2; v_gene: TRBV12-3/TRBV12-4; abundance: few; CDR3aa: CASRRQGVHGYTF; CDR3nt: TGTGCCAGCAGGAGACAGGGGGTTCATGGCTACACCTTC
d_gene: TRBD2; j_gene: TRBJ2-1; v_gene: TRBV7-2; abundance: many; CDR3aa: CASSLELAAFNEQFF; CDR3nt: TGTGCCAGCAGCTTAGAACTAGCGGCCTTCAATGAGCAGTTCTTC
d_gene: NA; j_gene: TRBJ2-1; v_gene: TRBV5-6; abundance: many; CDR3aa: CASSWGRTNEQFF; CDR3nt: TGTGCCAGCAGCTGGGGACGAACTAATGAGCAGTTCTTC
d_gene: NA; j_gene: TRBJ1-1; v_gene: TRBV27; abundance: many; CDR3aa: CASSFGPNTEAFF; CDR3nt: TGTGCCAGCAGTTTTGGCCCGAACACTGAAGCTTTCTTT
d_gene: NA; j_gene: TRBJ1-6; v_gene: TRBV7-6; abundance: many; CDR3aa: CASSSRSGNNSPLHF; CDR3nt: TGTGCCAGCAGCTCGCGGTCAGGGAATAATTCACCCCTCCACTTT
d_gene: TRBD2; j_gene: TRBJ2-3; v_gene: TRBV7-2; abundance: NA; CDR3aa: CASSPGTTITDTQYF; CDR3nt: TGTGCCAGCAGCCCCGGGACTACCATCACAGATACGCAGTATTTT
d_gene: TRBD2; j_gene: TRBJ2-2; v_gene: TRBV5-1; abundance: many; CDR3aa: CASSGGAGGLLNTGELFF; CDR3nt: TGCGCCAGCAGCGGAGGAGCGGGAGGTCTGCTGAACACCGGGGAGCTGTTTTTT
d_gene: NA; j_gene: TRBJ2-3; v_gene: TRBV19; abundance: NA; CDR3aa: CASSIFMAQSDTQYF; CDR3nt: TGTGCCAGTAGTATTTTTATGGCGCAGTCAGATACGCAGTATTTT
d_gene: NA; j_gene: TRBJ2-3; v_gene: TRBV7-2; abundance: few; CDR3aa: CASSRLTGGSKDTQYF; CDR3nt: TGTGCCAGCAGTCGCCTGACTGGAGGTAGCAAGGATACGCAGTATTTT
d_gene: TRBD1; j_gene: TRBJ1-1; v_gene: TRBV19; abundance: few; CDR3aa: CASSIWGQGVNTEAFF; CDR3nt: TGTGCCAGTAGTATCTGGGGACAGGGGGTGAACACTGAAGCTTTCTTT
d_gene: NA; j_gene: TRBJ2-7; v_gene: TRBV6-2/TRBV6-3; abundance: many; CDR3aa: CASSYVGKDEQYF; CDR3nt: TGTGCCAGCAGTTACGTGGGAAAGGACGAGCAGTACTTC
d_gene: NA; j_gene: TRBJ1-1; v_gene: TRBV19; abundance: NA; CDR3aa: CARRGAGWAFF; CDR3nt: TGTGCCAGGAGGGGGGCAGGGTGGGCTTTCTTT
d_gene: TRBD1; j_gene: TRBJ2-7; v_gene: TRBV28; abundance: NA; CDR3aa: CASRGHRGSYEQYF; CDR3nt: TGTGCCAGCAGGGGACACAGGGGCTCCTACGAGCAGTACTTC
d_gene: NA; j_gene: TRBJ1-4; v_gene: TRBV6-4; abundance: few; CDR3aa: CASSDGGDHMEKLFF; CDR3nt: TGTGCCAGCAGTGATGGGGGGGACCATATGGAGAAACTGTTTTTT
d_gene: NA; j_gene: TRBJ2-1; v_gene: TRBV15; abundance: NA; CDR3aa: CATSRGERAEQFF; CDR3nt: TGTGCCACCAGCAGAGGGGAGCGGGCTGAGCAGTTCTTC